This paragraph reports one T cell receptor beta chain. Its antigen is still unknown. No per-base quality is available; no much larger clone lies one base away. The trial excluded patients who had a history of autoimmune disease or were on systemic immunosuppression. In every dose cohort, peripheral blood was drawn for TCR sequencing at baseline, cycle 4 day 1, and cycle 7 day 1. The samples were drawn from a first-in-human, open-label, multicenter phase I dose-escalation trial of ivuxolimab. The trial enrolled adults with locally advanced or metastatic head and neck squamous cell, hepatocellular, melanoma or renal cell carcinoma. Before TCR sequencing, CD4+ T cells and CD8+ T cells were sorted from peripheral blood as separate populations. Taken from cysteine to phenylalanine, the CDR3 has 14 residues. The kept DNA is CDR3 alone, 42 bases in frame from the first base. CDR1 and CDR2, looked up from the germline V gene (reference sequence), are PRHDT and FYEKMQ. Cut back by 5 bases and 3 bases, the V and J ends lie 11 bases apart.

Genomic DNA was isolated from the sorted cells so that the TCRbeta CDR3 region could be sequenced. The immunoSEQ Assay was used to sequence the TCRbeta CDR3 regions. TCRdb mirrors the immuneACCESS table, restricted to in-frame sequences. Some clones are absent from its copies; in checked studies, under half trace to an unresolved V gene, and the reason for the others is unknown. This sample comprises almost 85,000 clones, nearly 95% of them detected only once. Of the sample, 11% falls within the top ten clones. This entry belongs to a study of OX40 agonist ivuxolimab in advanced cancers. In terms of the full investigation: Ivuxolimab, which targeted the costimulatory receptor OX40 (CD134), was an agonistic, fully human IgG2 monoclonal antibody. The paper covers the monotherapy dose-escalation part of the phase I ivuxolimab trial, which included N ≈ 54 patients. Peripheral TCRbeta sequencing was intended to test whether TCR sequence diversity was altered and clonal T-cell expansion was caused by ivuxolimab. Intravenous ivuxolimab was administered to patients every 2 weeks at six dose levels: 0.01, 0.1, 0.3, 1.5, 3 and 10 mg/kg. Partial responses occurred in three dose-escalation patients: two with cutaneous melanoma and one with hepatocellular carcinoma. Patients were allowed to have had prior anti-PD-1, anti-PD-L1 or anti-CTLA-4 therapy, and 40% of the dose-escalation patients had been treated with checkpoint inhibitors. Of the approximately 50 patients in dose escalation, about 20 had hepatocellular carcinoma, some 15 had melanoma, 9 had renal cell carcinoma and 9 had head and neck cancer. In the dose-escalation cohort, 70% to 90% of patients were male, and the mean age was roughly 60 years with a range of roughly 23 to 79. Findings and caveats that apply to the study as a whole: After ivuxolimab, expanded clones were on average more numerous among CD8+ T cells than among CD4+ T cells. Low levels of normalized T-cell clonal expansion were also shown by some nonresponding patients. Clonal expansion of both CD4+ and CD8+ blood T cells was observed from baseline to week 6 at doses 0.1 to 3.0 mg/kg. Antigen specificity was not determined for the clonally expanded peripheral T cells. In the 0.1-3.0 mg/kg groups, partial responders had among the lowest normalized peripheral clonal expansion, particularly in CD8+ T cells.

The chain is made from TRBV13 and TRBJ2-1; perhaps TRBD1 is the D gene, with 5 bases matching. Material: CD4+ or CD8+ T cells sorted from blood, obtained in a trial of the OX40 agonist ivuxolimab. This sequence originates from an adult with an advanced solid tumor such as melanoma, head and neck, liver or kidney cancer. The CDR3 amino acid sequence is: CASSPPDSYNEQFF. In nucleotides, the sequence is TGTGCCAGCAGCCCCCCCGACAGCTACAATGAGCAGTTCTTC.